This TCR beta chain was captured by sequencing in a study of blood T cell repertoires in COVID-19. Data came from immunoSEQ multiplex PCR; TCRdb stores just in-frame clones and leaves some out. The sample lists 170,000 or so clones; 90% to 95% were seen once. Germline loops: CDR1 MNHEY, CDR2 SVGAGI. Trimming left V 8 bases short and J 8 bases short, with 16 bases between. The CDR3 consists of 13 residues. The specimen sequenced was peripheral blood. The V and J genes are TRBV6-5 and TRBJ1-3; D is possibly TRBD1 (6 bases). The sequence was obtained from a man aged 50 or older with acute or convalescent COVID-19. CDR3 sequence: CASGVRGRDTIYF. The CDR3 region has the DNA TGTGCCAGCGGGGTCAGGGGAAGGGACACCATATATTTT.